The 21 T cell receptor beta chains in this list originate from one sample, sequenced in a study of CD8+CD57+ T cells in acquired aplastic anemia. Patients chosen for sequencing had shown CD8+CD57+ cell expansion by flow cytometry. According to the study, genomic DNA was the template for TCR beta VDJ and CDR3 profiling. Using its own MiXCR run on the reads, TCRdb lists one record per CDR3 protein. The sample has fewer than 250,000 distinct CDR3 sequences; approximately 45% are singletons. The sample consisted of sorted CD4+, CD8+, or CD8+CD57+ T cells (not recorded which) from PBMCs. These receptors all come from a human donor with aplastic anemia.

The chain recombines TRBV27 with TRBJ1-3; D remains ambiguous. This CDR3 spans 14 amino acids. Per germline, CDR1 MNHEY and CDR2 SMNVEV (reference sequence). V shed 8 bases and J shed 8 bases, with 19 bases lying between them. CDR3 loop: CASLGEIGGDTIYF. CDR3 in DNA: TGTGCCAGCCTGGGTGAAATAGGAGGAGACACCATATATTTT.

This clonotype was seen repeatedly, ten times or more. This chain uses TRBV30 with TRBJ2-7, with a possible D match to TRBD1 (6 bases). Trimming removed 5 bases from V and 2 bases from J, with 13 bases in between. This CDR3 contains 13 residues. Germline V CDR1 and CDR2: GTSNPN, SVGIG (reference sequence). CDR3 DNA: TGTGCCTGGGACCGGGACACCACCTACGAGCAGTACTTC. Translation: CAWDRDTTYEQYF.

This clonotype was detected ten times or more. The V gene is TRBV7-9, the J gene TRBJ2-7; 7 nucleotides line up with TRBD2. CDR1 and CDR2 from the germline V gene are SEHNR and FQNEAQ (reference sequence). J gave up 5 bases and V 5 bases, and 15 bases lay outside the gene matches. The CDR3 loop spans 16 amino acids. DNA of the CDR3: TGTGCCAGCAGCCTCGCTGGTGGGAGGGCCTTTGACGAGCAGTACTTC. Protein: CASSLAGGRAFDEQYF.

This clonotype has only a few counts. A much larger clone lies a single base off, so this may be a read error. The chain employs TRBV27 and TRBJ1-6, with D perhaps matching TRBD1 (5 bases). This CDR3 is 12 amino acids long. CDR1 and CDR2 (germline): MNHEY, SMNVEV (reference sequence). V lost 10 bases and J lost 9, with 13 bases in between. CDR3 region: CATGPQSSPLHF. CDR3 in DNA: TGTGCCACGGGACCGCAGAGTTCACCCCTCCACTTT.

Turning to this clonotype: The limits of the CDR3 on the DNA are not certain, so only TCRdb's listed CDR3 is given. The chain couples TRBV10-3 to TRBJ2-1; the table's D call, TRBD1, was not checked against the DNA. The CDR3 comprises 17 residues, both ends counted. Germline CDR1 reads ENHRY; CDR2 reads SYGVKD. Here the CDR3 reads CAICSARDIGSYNEQFF.

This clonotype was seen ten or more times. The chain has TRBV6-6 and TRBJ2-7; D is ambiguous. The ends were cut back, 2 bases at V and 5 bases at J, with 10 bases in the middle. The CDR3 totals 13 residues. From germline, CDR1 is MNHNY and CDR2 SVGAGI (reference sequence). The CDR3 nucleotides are TGTGCCAGCAGTTACATATGGAGAGACGAGCAGTACTTC. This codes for CASSYIWRDEQYF.

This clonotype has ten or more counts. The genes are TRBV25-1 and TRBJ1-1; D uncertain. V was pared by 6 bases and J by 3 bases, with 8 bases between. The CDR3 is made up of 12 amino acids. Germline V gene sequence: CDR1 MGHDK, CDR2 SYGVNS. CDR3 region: CASSPSDTEAFF. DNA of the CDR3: TGTGCCAGCAGCCCGAGTGACACTGAAGCTTTCTTT.

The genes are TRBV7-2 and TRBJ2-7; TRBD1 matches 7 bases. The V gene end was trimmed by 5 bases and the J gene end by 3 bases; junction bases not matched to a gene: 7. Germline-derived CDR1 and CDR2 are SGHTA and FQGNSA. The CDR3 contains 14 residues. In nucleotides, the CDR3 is TGTGCCAGCAGCCCCGGGACAGTCGGCTACGAGCAGTACTTC. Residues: CASSPGTVGYEQYF.

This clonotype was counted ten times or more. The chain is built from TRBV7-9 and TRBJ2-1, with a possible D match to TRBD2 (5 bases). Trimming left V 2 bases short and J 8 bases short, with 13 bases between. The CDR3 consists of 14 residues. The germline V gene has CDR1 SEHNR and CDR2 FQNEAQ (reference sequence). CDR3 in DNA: TGTGCCAGCAGCTTACAGACTACGAACGATGAGCAGTTCTTC. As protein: CASSLQTTNDEQFF.

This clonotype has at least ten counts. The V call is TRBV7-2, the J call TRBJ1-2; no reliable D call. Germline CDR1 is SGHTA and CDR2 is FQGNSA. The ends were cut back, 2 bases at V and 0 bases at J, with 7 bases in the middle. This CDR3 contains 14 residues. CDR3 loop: CASSLTDTNYGYTF. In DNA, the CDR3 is TGTGCCAGCAGCTTAACAGATACTAACTATGGCTACACCTTC.

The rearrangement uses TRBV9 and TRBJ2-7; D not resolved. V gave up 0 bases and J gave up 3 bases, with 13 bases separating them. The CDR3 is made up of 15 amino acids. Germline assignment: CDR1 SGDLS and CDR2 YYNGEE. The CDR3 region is CASSVVPELGYEQYF. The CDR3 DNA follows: TGTGCCAGCAGCGTAGTCCCCGAGCTGGGCTACGAGCAGTACTTC.

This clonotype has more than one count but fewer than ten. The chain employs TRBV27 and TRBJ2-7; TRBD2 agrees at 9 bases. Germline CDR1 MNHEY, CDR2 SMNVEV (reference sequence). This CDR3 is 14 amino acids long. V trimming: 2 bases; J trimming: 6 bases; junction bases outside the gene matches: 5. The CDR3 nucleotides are TGTGCCAGCAGTTTAACGGGACTAGCAAGCGAGCAGTACTTC. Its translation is CASSLTGLASEQYF.

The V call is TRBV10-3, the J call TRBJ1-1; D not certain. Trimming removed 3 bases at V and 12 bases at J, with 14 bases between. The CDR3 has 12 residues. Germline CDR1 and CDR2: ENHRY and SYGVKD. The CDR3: CAISDLGFETFF. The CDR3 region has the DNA TGTGCCATCAGTGATTTGGGATTTGAGACTTTCTTT.

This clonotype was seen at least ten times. The CDR3 sequence: CASSQDLASGYEQYF. The DNA for the CDR3 is TGCGCCAGCAGCCAAGATCTAGCCAGCGGGTACGAGCAGTACTTC. This chain links TRBV4-3 with TRBJ2-7; a weak D match, TRBD2 (6 bases). Germline loops: CDR1 LGHNA, CDR2 YSLEER. With 0 bases removed from V and 4 bases from J, the gap between germline ends came to 13 bases. The length of the CDR3 is 15 residues.

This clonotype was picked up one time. CDR3 DNA: TGTGCCAGCAGTCCAGGGGGCCTCAATTCTAACTATGGCTACACCTTC. Translated: CASSPGGLNSNYGYTF. The chain uses TRBV6-4 and TRBJ1-2; TRBD1 agrees at 8 bases. Germline values: CDR1 MRHNA, CDR2 SNTAGT. With 5 bases clipped from V and 0 bases from J, the junction kept 8 bases outside the gene matches. CDR3 size: 16 residues.

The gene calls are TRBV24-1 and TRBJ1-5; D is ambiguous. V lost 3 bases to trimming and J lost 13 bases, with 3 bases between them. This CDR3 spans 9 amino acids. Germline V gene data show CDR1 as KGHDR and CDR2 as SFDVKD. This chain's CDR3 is CATSDPQHF. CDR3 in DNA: TGTGCCACCAGTGATCCTCAGCATTTT.

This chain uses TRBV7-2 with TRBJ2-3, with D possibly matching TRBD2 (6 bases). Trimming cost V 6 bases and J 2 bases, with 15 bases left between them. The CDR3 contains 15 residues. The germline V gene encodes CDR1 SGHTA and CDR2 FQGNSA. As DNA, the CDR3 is TGTGCCAGCAGGGGGACTGAAGCTTTCACAGATACGCAGTATTTT. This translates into CASRGTEAFTDTQYF.

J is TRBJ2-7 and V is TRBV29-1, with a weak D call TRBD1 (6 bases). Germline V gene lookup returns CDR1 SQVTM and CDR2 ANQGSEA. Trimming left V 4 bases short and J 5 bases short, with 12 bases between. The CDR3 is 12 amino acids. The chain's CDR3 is CSVATGVDEQYV. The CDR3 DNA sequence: TGCAGCGTTGCGACAGGTGTGGACGAGCAGTACGTC.

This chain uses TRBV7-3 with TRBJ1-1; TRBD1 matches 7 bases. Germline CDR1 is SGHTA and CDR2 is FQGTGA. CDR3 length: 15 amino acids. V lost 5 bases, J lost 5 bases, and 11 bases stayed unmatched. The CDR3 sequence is CASSPKPRGQTEAFF. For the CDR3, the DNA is TGTGCCAGCAGCCCCAAACCTAGGGGACAGACTGAAGCTTTCTTT.

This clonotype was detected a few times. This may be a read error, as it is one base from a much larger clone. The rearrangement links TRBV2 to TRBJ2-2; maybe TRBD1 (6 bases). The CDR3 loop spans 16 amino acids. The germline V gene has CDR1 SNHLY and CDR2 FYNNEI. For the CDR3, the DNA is TGTGCCGGCAGTCAAGGGACAACCGCGAACACCGGGGAGCTGTTTTTT. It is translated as CAGSQGTTANTGELFF. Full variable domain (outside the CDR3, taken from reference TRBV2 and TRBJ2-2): EPEVTQTPSHQVTQMGQEVILRCVPISNHLYFYWYRQILGQKVEFLVSFYNNEISEKSEIFDDQFSVERPDGSNFTLKIRSTKLEDSAMYFCAGSQGTTANTGELFFGEGSRLTVL.

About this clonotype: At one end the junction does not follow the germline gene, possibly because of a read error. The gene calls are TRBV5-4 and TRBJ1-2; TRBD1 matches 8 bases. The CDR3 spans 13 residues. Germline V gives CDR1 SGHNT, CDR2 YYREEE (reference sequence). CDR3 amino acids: CASSQGGQDGNTF. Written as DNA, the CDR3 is TGCGCCAGCAGCCAAGGGGGACAGGATGGAAACACCTTC.